This entry features one T cell receptor beta chain sequence. The data were obtained in a study of T cells expressing NK-cell markers. TCRdb re-called the 5' RACE reads, yielding one record per CDR3 amino acid sequence without DNA. Its table records about 260,000 distinct CDR3 sequences. The CDR3 length is 12 residues. Germline V gene data show CDR1 as DFQATT and CDR2 as SNEGSKA (reference sequence). This clonotype was sampled from a young man in good health. The chain links TRBV20-1 to TRBJ1-1; without DNA, the TCRdb call of TRBD1 cannot be checked. What was sequenced was blood T cells: a sorted CD56 or NKG2C T cell subset, CD4+ or CD8+ T cells, or bulk PBMC T cells (not recorded which). CDR3 protein: CSARDPGQGAFF.